These 22 T cell receptor beta chains were sequenced from one sample in a study of CD8 T cells in ankylosing spondylitis. Study-wide results and caveats: Seemingly distinctive of ankylosing spondylitis blood was a TCR beta motif formed by eight highly homologous variants.

What these receptors recognize is not known. In TCRdb, the 5' RACE reads were re-called with MiXCR into one record per CDR3 protein. The table lists 700,000 to 850,000 distinct CDR3 sequences, about 12% of them singletons, with more than 0.5% in the top ten. Sequencing was done on a sample of blood, either unsorted or a sorted T cell fraction (not recorded which). The receptors were gathered from a male donor with ankylosing spondylitis.

J is TRBJ2-5 and V is TRBV2, with 7 bases fitting TRBD2. V trimming: 10 bases; J trimming: 2 bases; junction bases outside the gene matches: 10. This CDR3 has 14 residues. The germline CDR1 and CDR2 sequences are SNHLY and FYNNEI. CDR3 nucleotide sequence: TGTGCCACCGCCCTAGCGGTGATACAAGAGACCCAGTACTTC. Protein product: CATALAVIQETQYF.

This clonotype was seen at least ten times. J is TRBJ2-6 and V is TRBV25-1; D gene ambiguous. Germline V gene lookup returns CDR1 MGHDK and CDR2 SYGVNS. V was pared by 2 bases and J by 4 bases, with 6 bases between. The CDR3 is 14 residues long. The CDR3 sequence: CASSETGGANVLTF. The CDR3 DNA is TGTGCCAGCAGTGAAACCGGCGGGGCCAACGTCCTGACTTTC. Complete variable domain (other parts from reference TRBV25-1 and TRBJ2-6): EADIYQTPRYLVIGTGKKITLECSQTMGHDKMYWYQQDPGMELHLIHYSYGVNSTEKGDLSSESTVSRIRTEHFPLTLESARPSHTSQYLCASSETGGANVLTFGAGSRLTVL.

This clonotype was observed a handful of times. The rearrangement joins TRBV27 to TRBJ2-5, with D uncertain. The V gene lost 6 bases and the J gene lost 5 bases, with 13 bases spanning the gap. The CDR3 is 13 residues long. CDR1 MNHEY and CDR2 SMNVEV come from the germline V gene (reference sequence). CDR3 nucleotides: TGTGCCAGCAGCCCACTGAGCAGGGAGACCCAGTACTTC. It specifies CASSPLSRETQYF.

The sample holds many counts of this clonotype. The chain couples TRBV7-2 to TRBJ2-5; no firm D call. The CDR3 runs 11 residues. Germline V gene data show CDR1 as SGHTA and CDR2 as FQGNSA. V was cut by 5 bases and J by 2 bases, with 3 bases left in between. CDR3 sequence: CASSKQETQYF. As DNA, the CDR3 is TGTGCCAGCAGCAAGCAAGAGACCCAGTACTTC.

This clonotype was detected a few times. This sequence joins TRBV6-2 or TRBV6-3 and TRBJ2-2; 7 bases line up with TRBD2. Germline-derived CDR1 and CDR2 are MNHEY and SVGEGT. Trimming removed 7 bases from V and 1 base from J; junction bases left unmatched: 9. This CDR3 has 16 amino acids. The CDR3 sequence is CASTRRPGGNTGELFF. For the CDR3, the DNA is TGTGCCAGCACCCGAAGGCCGGGGGGGAACACCGGGGAGCTGTTTTTT.

This chain uses TRBV10-3 with TRBJ2-1; 7 nucleotides align to TRBD2. The CDR3 consists of 16 residues. The trim removed 2 bases at V and 5 bases at J, leaving 9 bases unmatched. Germline loops: CDR1 ENHRY, CDR2 SYGVKD. The CDR3 sequence is CAISETHAGEDNEQFF. The CDR3 DNA follows: TGTGCCATCAGTGAGACTCACGCGGGAGAGGACAATGAGCAGTTCTTC.

The J gene is TRBJ1-1, the V gene TRBV7-2; TRBD1 aligns across 7 bases. Germline CDR1 reads SGHTA; CDR2 reads FQGNSA. CDR3 length equals 15 residues. Trimming took 0 bases from V and 3 from J; bases not matched to a gene: 4. CDR3 sequence: CASSLAARGYTEAFF. CDR3 coding DNA: TGTGCCAGCAGCTTAGCGGCCAGGGGGTACACTGAAGCTTTCTTT. Complete variable domain (other parts from reference TRBV7-2 and TRBJ1-1): GAGVSQSPSNKVTEKGKDVELRCDPISGHTALYWYRQSLGQGLEFLIYFQGNSAPDKSGLPSDRFSAERTGGSVSTLTIQRTQQEDSAVYLCASSLAARGYTEAFFGQGTRLTVV.

V gene TRBV6-1 combines with J gene TRBJ1-1; D call uncertain. V lost 6 bases to trimming and J lost 1 base, with 15 bases between them. The CDR3 covers 15 residues. Germline-derived CDR1 and CDR2 are MNHNS and SASEGT. In DNA form, the CDR3 reads TGTGCCAGCAGGACTTGGGGTCCGGGGAACACTGAAGCTTTCTTT. Translating gives CASRTWGPGNTEAFF.

The V gene is TRBV30, the J gene TRBJ2-7; D not resolved. Germline CDR1 GTSNPN, CDR2 SVGIG (reference sequence). V was clipped by 0 bases and J by 2 bases, with 17 bases between them. The CDR3 is 16 amino acids. The CDR3 DNA is TGTGCCTGGAGTGTAAAGTTCCCATTAAGGGCCTACGAGCAGTACTTC. Translation: CAWSVKFPLRAYEQYF.

The chain uses TRBV6-1 and TRBJ1-2; D call uncertain. This CDR3 has 15 residues. The germline V gene encodes CDR1 MNHNS and CDR2 SASEGT. The V and J ends lost 5 bases and 0 bases respectively, with 13 bases between them. The CDR3 sequence is CASSPTLLANYGYTF. Here the CDR3 DNA reads TGTGCCAGCAGTCCCACCCTTCTAGCTAACTATGGCTACACCTTC.

This clonotype came up many times. The rearrangement uses TRBV15 and TRBJ2-3; D ambiguous. CDR1 and CDR2 (germline): LNHNV, YYDKDF (reference sequence). The CDR3 has 14 amino acids. The V and J ends lost 0 bases and 10 bases respectively, with 14 bases between them. CDR3 nucleotide sequence: TGTGCCACCAGCAGAGATCTAAGCAGGACGGCGCAGTATTTT. Encoded protein: CATSRDLSRTAQYF. Drawing the rest from reference TRBV15 and TRBJ2-3, the complete variable domain is DAMVIQNPRYQVTQFGKPVTLSCSQTLNHNVMYWYQQKSSQAPKLLFHYYDKDFNNEADTPDNFQSRRPNTSFCFLDIRSPGLGDTAMYLCATSRDLSRTAQYFGPGTRLTVL.

This clonotype was recorded many times. J is TRBJ1-5 and V is TRBV7-2, with a possible D match to TRBD1 (6 bases). Trimming removed 6 bases from V and 6 bases from J, with 12 bases in between. The CDR3 is 13 residues long. CDR1 is SGHTA, CDR2 FQGNSA, per germline. CDR3 bases: TGTGCCAGCAGGGGACAACCGAGTCAGCCCCAGCATTTT. Protein: CASRGQPSQPQHF.

The chain carries TRBV10-3 and TRBJ1-1, with D possibly matching TRBD1 (6 bases). Germline assignment: CDR1 ENHRY and CDR2 SYGVKD. The CDR3 length is 14 residues. Trimming pared 4 bases from V and 6 bases from J, leaving 15 bases between. The CDR3 region is CAISGGGHMAEAFF. In nucleotides, the CDR3 is TGTGCCATCAGTGGGGGGGGGCATATGGCTGAAGCTTTCTTT.

The J gene is TRBJ2-1, the V gene TRBV2, with D perhaps matching TRBD1 (5 bases). V lost 6 bases, J lost 1 base, and 10 bases lay in between. The CDR3 runs to 14 residues. Germline-derived CDR1 and CDR2 are SNHLY and FYNNEI. In nucleotides, the CDR3 is TGTGCCAGCAGGATCCAGGGTTCCTACAATGAGCAGTTCTTC. Amino acid sequence: CASRIQGSYNEQFF.

V is TRBV20-1 and J is TRBJ1-1, with D possibly being TRBD1 (5 bases). CDR3 size: 12 residues. The V gene's germline CDR1 is DFQATT and CDR2 SNEGSKA (reference sequence). V was clipped by 6 bases and J by 6 bases, with 14 bases between them. CDR3 DNA: TGCAGTGCAACCGGGGGACGGGCTGAAGCTTTCTTT. It encodes CSATGGRAEAFF.

This clonotype was found many times. The chain employs TRBV12-3 or TRBV12-4 and TRBJ1-1; tentative D call: TRBD1 (5 bases). CDR3 length: 12 residues. The ends were cut back, 10 bases at V and 4 bases at J, with 13 bases in the middle. The CDR3 DNA is TGTGCCACGGGGACCCTGGGCACTGAAGCTTTCTTT. This sequence encodes CATGTLGTEAFF.

There are many counts of this clonotype. The chain carries TRBV29-1 and TRBJ2-4; the D gene could be TRBD1 or TRBD2 (5 bases each). CDR1 is SQVTM and CDR2 is ANQGSEA in the germline V gene. This CDR3 has 13 residues. V lost 4 bases, J lost 0 bases, and 7 bases lay in between. CDR3 loop: CSVGGRAKNIQYF. The CDR3 DNA follows: TGCAGCGTTGGGGGACGAGCCAAAAACATTCAGTACTTC.

This chain connects TRBV15 to TRBJ1-5; D is ambiguous. V was cut by 3 bases and J by 14 bases, with 17 bases left in between. The germline gives CDR1 LNHNV, CDR2 YYDKDF (reference sequence). CDR3 length: 13 amino acids. As DNA, the CDR3 is TGTGCCACCAGCAGGTCTGGATGGCCGGCAGAGCATTTT. Protein product: CATSRSGWPAEHF.

The chain uses TRBV7-2 and TRBJ2-5; 9 nucleotides align to TRBD2. The germline gives CDR1 SGHTA, CDR2 FQGNSA. The length of the CDR3 is 15 residues. J was trimmed by 5 bases and V by 6 bases; bases with no gene match: 10. CDR3: CASSRAGREGETQYF. CDR3 bases: TGTGCCAGCAGTAGAGCCGGGCGGGAGGGCGAGACCCAGTACTTC.

The CDR3, as DNA: TGTGCCAGCAGTGAAGGGTTTGGACTGTCCACTCAAGAGACCCAGTACTTC. Protein sequence: CASSEGFGLSTQETQYF. V and J are TRBV6-1 and TRBJ2-5, with D perhaps matching TRBD2 (5 bases). V gave up 1 base and J gave up 2 bases, with 17 bases separating them. Germline CDR1 is MNHNS and CDR2 is SASEGT. The CDR3 is 17 residues long.

This chain uses TRBV5-1 with TRBJ1-6, with 7 bases lining up with TRBD1. Trimming removed 3 bases from V and 4 bases from J; junction bases left unmatched: 4. CDR3 length: 15 residues. Per germline, CDR1 SGHRS and CDR2 YFSETQ. The CDR3 nucleotides are TGCGCCAGCAGCTCCGGGACAGTATATAATTCACCCCTCCACTTT. Protein product: CASSSGTVYNSPLHF.

This chain uses TRBV7-2 with TRBJ1-5; D is perhaps TRBD1 (6 bases). With 1 base removed from V and 5 bases from J, the gap between germline ends came to 12 bases. Germline values: CDR1 SGHTA, CDR2 FQGNSA. This CDR3 spans 15 amino acids. This chain's CDR3 is CASSLGGGADQPQHF. CDR3 DNA sequence: TGTGCCAGCAGCTTAGGTGGGGGGGCTGATCAGCCCCAGCATTTT. The full variable domain, in which reference TRBV7-2 and TRBJ1-5 provide the parts outside the CDR3, is GAGVSQSPSNKVTEKGKDVELRCDPISGHTALYWYRQSLGQGLEFLIYFQGNSAPDKSGLPSDRFSAERTGGSVSTLTIQRTQQEDSAVYLCASSLGGGADQPQHFGDGTRLSIL.